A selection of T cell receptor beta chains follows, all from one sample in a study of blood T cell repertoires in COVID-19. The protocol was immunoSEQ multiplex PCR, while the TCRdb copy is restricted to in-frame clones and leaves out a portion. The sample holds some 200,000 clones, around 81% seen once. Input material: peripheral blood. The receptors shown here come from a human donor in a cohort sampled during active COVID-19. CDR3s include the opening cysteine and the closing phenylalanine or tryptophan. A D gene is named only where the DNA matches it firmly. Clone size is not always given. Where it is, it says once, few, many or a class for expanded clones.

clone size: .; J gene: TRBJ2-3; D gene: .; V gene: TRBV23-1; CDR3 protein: CASRRKEGTDTQYF; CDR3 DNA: TGCGCCAGCAGGAGAAAGGAGGGCACAGATACGCAGTATTTT
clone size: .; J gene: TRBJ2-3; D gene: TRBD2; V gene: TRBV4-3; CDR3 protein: CASSQVSGGFQYF; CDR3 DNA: TGCGCCAGCAGCCAAGTCTCGGGGGGGTTTCAGTATTTT
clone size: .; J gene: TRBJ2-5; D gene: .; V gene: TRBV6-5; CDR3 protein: CASMVGGEVTQYF; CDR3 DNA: TGTGCCAGCATGGTGGGAGGAGAGGTGACCCAGTACTTC
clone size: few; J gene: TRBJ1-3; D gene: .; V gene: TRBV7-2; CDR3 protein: CASSPGGDRTIYF; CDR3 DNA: TGTGCCAGCAGCCCAGGTGGCGACCGGACCATATATTTT
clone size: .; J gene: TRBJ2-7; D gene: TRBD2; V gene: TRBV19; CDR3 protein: CASSIRGRDSYEQYF; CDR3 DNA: TGTGCCAGTAGTATACGCGGGAGGGACTCCTACGAGCAGTACTTC
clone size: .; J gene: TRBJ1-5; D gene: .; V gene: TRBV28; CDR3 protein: CASFGTPANQPQHF; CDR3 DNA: TGTGCCAGTTTCGGGACTCCCGCCAATCAGCCCCAGCATTTT
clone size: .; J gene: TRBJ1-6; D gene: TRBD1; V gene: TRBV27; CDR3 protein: CASRRRGTANYNSPLHF; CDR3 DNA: TGTGCCAGCAGGCGCCGAGGGACAGCTAACTATAATTCACCCCTCCACTTT
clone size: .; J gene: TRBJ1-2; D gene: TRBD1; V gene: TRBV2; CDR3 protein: CASSEFGQGDGYTF; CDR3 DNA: TGTGCCAGCAGTGAATTTGGGCAGGGGGATGGCTACACCTTC
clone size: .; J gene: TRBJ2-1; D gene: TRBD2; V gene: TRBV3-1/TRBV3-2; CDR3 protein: CASSQEGFAGEGWNEQFF; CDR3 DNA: TGTGCCAGCAGCCAAGAAGGATTCGCGGGGGAGGGTTGGAATGAGCAGTTCTTC
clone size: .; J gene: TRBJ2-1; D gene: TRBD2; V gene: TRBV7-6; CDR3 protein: CASSHPGTSGNEQFF; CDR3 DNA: TGTGCCAGCAGCCACCCGGGGACTAGCGGGAACGAGCAGTTCTTC
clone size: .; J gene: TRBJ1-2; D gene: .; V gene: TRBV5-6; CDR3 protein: CASSRAARADYGYTF; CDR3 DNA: TGTGCCAGCAGCCGAGCCGCCAGGGCTGACTATGGCTACACCTTC
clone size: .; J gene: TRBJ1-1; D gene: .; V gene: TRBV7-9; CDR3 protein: CASSRWQGTTEAFF; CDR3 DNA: TGTGCCAGCAGCCGATGGCAGGGCACCACTGAAGCTTTCTTT
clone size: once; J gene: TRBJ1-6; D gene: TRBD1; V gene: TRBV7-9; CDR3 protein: CASSPWRAGGFAPLHF; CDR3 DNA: TGTGCCAGCAGCCCCTGGCGGGCAGGGGGGTTTGCACCCCTCCACTTT
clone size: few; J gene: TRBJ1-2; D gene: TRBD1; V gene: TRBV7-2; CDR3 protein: CASSPNAGGLGGYTF; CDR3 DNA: TGTGCCAGCAGCCCGAACGCAGGGGGCTTGGGTGGCTACACCTTC
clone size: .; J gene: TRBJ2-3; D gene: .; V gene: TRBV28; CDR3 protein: CASSFLEGLASTDTQYF; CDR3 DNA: TGTGCCAGCAGCTTTTTAGAGGGACTTGCTAGCACAGATACGCAGTATTTT
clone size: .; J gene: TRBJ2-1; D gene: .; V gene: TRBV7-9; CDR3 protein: CASSPAGNSYNEQFF; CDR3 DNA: TGTGCCAGCAGCCCGGCGGGCAACTCCTACAATGAGCAGTTCTTC
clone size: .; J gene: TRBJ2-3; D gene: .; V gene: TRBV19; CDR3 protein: CASSIVGGSSTDTQYF; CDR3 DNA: TGTGCCAGTAGTATAGTGGGGGGATCTAGCACAGATACGCAGTATTTT
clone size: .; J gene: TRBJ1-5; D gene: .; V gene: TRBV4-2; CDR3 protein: CASSLQGGQPQHF; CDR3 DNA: TGTGCCAGCAGCCTACAGGGTGGGCAGCCCCAGCATTTT
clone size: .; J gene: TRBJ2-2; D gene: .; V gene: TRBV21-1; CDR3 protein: CASSKECGRTGELFF; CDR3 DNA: TGTGCCAGCAGCAAAGAGTGCGGGCGCACCGGGGAGCTGTTTTTT
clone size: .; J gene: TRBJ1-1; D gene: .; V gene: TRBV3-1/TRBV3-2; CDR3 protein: CASRDSETEAFF; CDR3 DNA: TGTGCCAGCAGAGATAGTGAGACTGAAGCTTTCTTT
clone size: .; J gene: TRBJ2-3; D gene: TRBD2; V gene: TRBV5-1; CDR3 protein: CASRAGVEDTQYF; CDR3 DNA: TGCGCCAGCCGAGCGGGGGTGGAAGATACGCAGTATTTT
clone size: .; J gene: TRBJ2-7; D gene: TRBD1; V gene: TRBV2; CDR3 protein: CASSERDLDRGLYEQYF; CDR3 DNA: TGTGCCAGCAGTGAGAGGGATCTGGACAGGGGGCTATACGAGCAGTACTTC
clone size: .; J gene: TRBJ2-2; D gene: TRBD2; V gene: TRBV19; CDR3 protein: CASSTQAGLAGVVGTGELFF; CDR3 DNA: TGTGCCAGTAGTACCCAAGCGGGACTAGCGGGGGTGGTTGGCACCGGGGAGCTGTTTTTT
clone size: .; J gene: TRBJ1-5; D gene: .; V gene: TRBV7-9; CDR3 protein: CASSHSGPRGNQPQHF; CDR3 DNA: TGTGCCAGCAGCCATTCGGGCCCCAGGGGCAATCAGCCCCAGCATTTT
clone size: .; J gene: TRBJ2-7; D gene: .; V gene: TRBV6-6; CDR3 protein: CASSYSSGEQYF; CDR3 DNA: TGTGCCAGCAGTTACTCGAGTGGCGAGCAGTACTTC
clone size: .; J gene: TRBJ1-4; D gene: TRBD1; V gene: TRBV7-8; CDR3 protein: CATSAGTGINEKLFF; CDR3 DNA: TGTGCCACCTCAGCCGGGACAGGGATTAATGAAAAACTGTTTTTT
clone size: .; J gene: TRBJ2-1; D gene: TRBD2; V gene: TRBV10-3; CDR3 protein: CAIRTSGAYNEQFF; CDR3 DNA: TGTGCCATTAGGACTAGCGGAGCTTACAATGAGCAGTTCTTC
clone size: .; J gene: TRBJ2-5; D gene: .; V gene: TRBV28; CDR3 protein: CASSSPRGEQETQYF; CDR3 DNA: TGTGCCAGCAGTTCCCCCCGAGGCGAGCAAGAGACCCAGTACTTC
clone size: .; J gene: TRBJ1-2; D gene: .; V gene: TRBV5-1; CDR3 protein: CASSLEGGRGYGYTF; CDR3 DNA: TGCGCCAGCAGCTTGGAAGGGGGACGAGGCTATGGCTACACCTTC
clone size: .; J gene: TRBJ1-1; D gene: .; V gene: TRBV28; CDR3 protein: CASTVGDYEAFF; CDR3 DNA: TGTGCCAGCACGGTAGGGGACTATGAAGCTTTCTTT
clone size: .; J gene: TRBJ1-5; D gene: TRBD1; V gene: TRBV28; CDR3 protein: CASATGGVQPQHF; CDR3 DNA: TGTGCCAGCGCGACAGGGGGCGTTCAGCCCCAGCATTTT
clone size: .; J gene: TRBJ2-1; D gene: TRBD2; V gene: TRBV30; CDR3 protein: CAWSTRTSGGVLNNEQFF; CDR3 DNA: TGTGCCTGGAGTACGCGGACTAGCGGGGGGGTGTTAAACAATGAGCAGTTCTTC
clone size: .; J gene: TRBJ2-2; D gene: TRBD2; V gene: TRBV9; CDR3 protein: CASSVGGLAVTGELFF; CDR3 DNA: TGTGCCAGCAGCGTAGGTGGACTAGCGGTGACCGGGGAGCTGTTTTTT
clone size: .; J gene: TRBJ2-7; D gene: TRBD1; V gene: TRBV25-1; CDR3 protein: CASSEPGTGSYEQYF; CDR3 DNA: TGTGCCAGCAGTGAGCCCGGGACAGGCTCCTACGAGCAGTACTTC
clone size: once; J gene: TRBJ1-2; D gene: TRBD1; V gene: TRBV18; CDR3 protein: CASSPQGAGYGYTF; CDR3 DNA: TGTGCCAGCTCACCACAGGGGGCGGGCTATGGCTACACCTTC
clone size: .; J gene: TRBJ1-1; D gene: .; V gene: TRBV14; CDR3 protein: CASSQDRRGAQRAFF; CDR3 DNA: TGTGCCAGCAGCCAAGATCGCCGGGGGGCGCAGCGGGCTTTCTTT
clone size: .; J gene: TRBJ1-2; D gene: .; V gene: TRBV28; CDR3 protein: CASSPQGARYTF; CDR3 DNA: TGTGCCAGCAGTCCACAGGGCGCGCGCTACACCTTC
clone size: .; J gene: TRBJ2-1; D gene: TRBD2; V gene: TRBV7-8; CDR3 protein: CASSPITGGIHEQFF; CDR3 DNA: TGTGCCAGCAGCCCGATAACGGGAGGGATCCATGAGCAGTTCTTC
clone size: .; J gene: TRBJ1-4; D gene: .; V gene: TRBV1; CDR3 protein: CTSSTGLKPNEKLFF; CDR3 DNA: TGCACCAGCAGCACGGGACTTAAACCAAATGAAAAACTGTTTTTT
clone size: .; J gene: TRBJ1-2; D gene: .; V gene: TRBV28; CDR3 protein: CASSSRGADPFWTF; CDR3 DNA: TGTGCCAGCAGTTCCCGCGGGGCAGACCCCTTTTGGACCTTC
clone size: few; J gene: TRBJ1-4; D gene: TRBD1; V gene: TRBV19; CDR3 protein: CASSTSRDSGEKLFF; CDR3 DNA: TGTGCCAGTAGTACGAGCCGGGACAGTGGCGAAAAACTGTTTTTT
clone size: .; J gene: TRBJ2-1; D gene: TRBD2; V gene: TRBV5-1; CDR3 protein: CASSYDLAGGPRFF; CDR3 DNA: TGCGCCAGCAGCTACGACTTAGCGGGAGGGCCTCGGTTCTTC
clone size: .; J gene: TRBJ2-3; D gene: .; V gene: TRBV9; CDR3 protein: CASSVGSGPTDTQYF; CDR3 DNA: TGTGCCAGCAGCGTAGGGTCAGGGCCCACAGATACGCAGTATTTT
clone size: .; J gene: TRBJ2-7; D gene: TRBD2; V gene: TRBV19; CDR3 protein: CASTPGGRVNEQYF; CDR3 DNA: TGTGCCAGTACCCCGGGCGGGAGGGTAAACGAGCAGTACTTC
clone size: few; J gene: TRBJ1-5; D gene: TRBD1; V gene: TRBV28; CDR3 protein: CASIPPGQGNQPQHF; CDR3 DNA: TGTGCCAGCATCCCCCCGGGACAGGGTAATCAGCCCCAGCATTTT
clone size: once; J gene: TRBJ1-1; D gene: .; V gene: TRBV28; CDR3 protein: CASSFVRGAPEAFF; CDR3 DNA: TGTGCCAGCAGTTTTGTGCGGGGCGCCCCTGAAGCTTTCTTT
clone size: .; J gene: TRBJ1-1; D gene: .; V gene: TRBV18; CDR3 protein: CASSPQARWSEAFF; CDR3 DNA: TGTGCCAGCTCACCACAGGCTAGGTGGTCTGAAGCTTTCTTT
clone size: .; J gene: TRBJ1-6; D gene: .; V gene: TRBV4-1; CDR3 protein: CASSQEWAAYNSPLHF; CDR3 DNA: TGCGCCAGCAGCCAAGAGTGGGCAGCCTATAATTCACCCCTCCACTTT
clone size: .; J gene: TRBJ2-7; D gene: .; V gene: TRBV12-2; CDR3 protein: CASRLARDSTYEQYF; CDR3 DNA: TGTGCAAGTCGCTTAGCCAGGGACAGTACCTACGAGCAGTACTTC
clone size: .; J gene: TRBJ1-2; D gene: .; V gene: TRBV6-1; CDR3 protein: CASSEQGFYGYTF; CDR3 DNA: TGTGCCAGCAGTGAACAGGGATTCTATGGCTACACCTTC
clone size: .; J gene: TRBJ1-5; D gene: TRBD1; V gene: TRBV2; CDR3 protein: CASSRDRAQPQHF; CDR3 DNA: TGTGCCAGCAGCCGGGACAGGGCTCAGCCCCAGCATTTT
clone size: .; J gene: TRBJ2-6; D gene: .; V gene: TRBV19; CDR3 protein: CASSIASQQAGANVLTF; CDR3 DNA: TGTGCCAGTAGTATCGCCAGTCAGCAGGCTGGGGCCAACGTCCTGACTTTC
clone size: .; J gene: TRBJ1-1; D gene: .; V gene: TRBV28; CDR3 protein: CASSLARAEAFF; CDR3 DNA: TGTGCCAGCAGTTTAGCGCGGGCTGAAGCTTTCTTT